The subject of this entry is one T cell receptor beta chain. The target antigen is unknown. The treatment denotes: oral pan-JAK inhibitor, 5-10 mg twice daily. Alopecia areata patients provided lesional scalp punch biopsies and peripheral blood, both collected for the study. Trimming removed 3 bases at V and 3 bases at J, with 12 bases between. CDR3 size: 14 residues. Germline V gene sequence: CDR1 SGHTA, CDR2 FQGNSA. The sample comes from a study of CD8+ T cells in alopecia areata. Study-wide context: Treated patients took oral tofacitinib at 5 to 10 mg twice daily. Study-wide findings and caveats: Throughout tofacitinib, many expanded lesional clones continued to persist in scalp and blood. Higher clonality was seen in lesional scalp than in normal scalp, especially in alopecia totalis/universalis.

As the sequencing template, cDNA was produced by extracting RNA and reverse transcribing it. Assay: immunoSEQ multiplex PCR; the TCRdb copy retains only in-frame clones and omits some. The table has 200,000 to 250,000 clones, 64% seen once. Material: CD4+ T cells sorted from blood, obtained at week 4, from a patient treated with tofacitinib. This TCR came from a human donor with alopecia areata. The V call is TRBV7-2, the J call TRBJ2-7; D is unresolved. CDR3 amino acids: CASSFSNAGYEQYF. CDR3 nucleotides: TGTGCCAGCAGCTTTAGTAACGCCGGCTACGAGCAGTACTTC.